Below, 31 T cell receptor beta chains from the same sample are listed, as sequenced in a study of T cell responses to AZD1222 COVID-19 vaccine. The method was immunoSEQ multiplex PCR; TCRdb's version includes in-frame clones alone and lacks a portion of them. The sample comprises about 150,000 clones, over 75% of which are singletons, and approximately 8% rests with the top ten. The sequenced sample was peripheral blood, obtained 28 days after the second dose of the MenACWY control vaccine. Source of these receptors: an adult who received the MenACWY meningococcal vaccine as a control.

CDR3 amino acids: CSASPPGQGVLGLFF. DNA for the CDR3: TGCAGCGCATCGCCCCCGGGACAGGGGGTTCTGGGACTGTTTTTT. The V gene is TRBV29-1, the J gene TRBJ1-4; 11 bases match TRBD1. Unmatched junction bases numbered 17, after V lost 7 bases and J lost 13 bases. This CDR3 has 15 amino acids. The germline V gene encodes CDR1 SQVTM and CDR2 ANQGSEA.

The V gene is TRBV7-9, the J gene TRBJ2-7; 10 positions agree with TRBD1. After removal of 4 bases from V and 5 bases from J, the junction contained 5 bases not matched to a gene. Germline V gives CDR1 SEHNR, CDR2 FQNEAQ (reference sequence). This CDR3 is 14 amino acids long. CDR3 sequence (DNA): TGTGCCAGCAGCTCGGGACAGGGGTTCCACGAGCAGTACTTC. Translating it yields CASSSGQGFHEQYF.

The chain has TRBV28 and TRBJ1-1, with D possibly TRBD1 on 6 matching bases. Germline lookup yields CDR1 MDHEN and CDR2 SYDVKM. V lost 6 bases and J 4 bases, leaving 12 bases between the germline ends. The CDR3 contains 13 residues. CDR3 sequence: CASSYRVGTEAFF. The CDR3 DNA reads as TGTGCCAGCAGCTACAGGGTAGGCACTGAAGCTTTCTTT.

The CDR3 region is CSVESTRGGEAFF. The CDR3, as DNA: TGCAGCGTTGAGTCGACGAGAGGAGGAGAAGCTTTCTTT. The rearrangement joins TRBV29-1 to TRBJ1-1, with D hard to call. Germline V lookup: CDR1 SQVTM, CDR2 ANQGSEA. The CDR3 covers 13 residues. V lost 3 bases and J 8 bases, leaving 16 bases between the germline ends.

The rearrangement joins TRBV19 to TRBJ1-5, with 7 nucleotides matching TRBD1. V lost 8 bases, J lost 7 bases, and 14 bases stayed unmatched. Germline V gene sequence: CDR1 LNHDA, CDR2 SQIVND (reference sequence). This CDR3 has 15 residues. In nucleotides, the CDR3 is TGTGCCAGTGAACTAGACAGGGTAGGAGGCCAGCCCCAGCATTTT. This gives the protein CASELDRVGGQPQHF.

V usage is TRBV24-1 and J usage is TRBJ2-3; perhaps D is TRBD1 or TRBD2 (5 bases each). Germline V lookup: CDR1 KGHDR, CDR2 SFDVKD. Trimming removed 7 bases at V and 4 bases at J, with 20 bases between. The CDR3 is 16 amino acids. CDR3 in DNA: TGTGCCACCAGCGCCAGTTTCCGGGACGTATCAGATACGCAGTATTTT. This gives the protein CATSASFRDVSDTQYF.

This chain uses TRBV15 with TRBJ2-2; D is perhaps TRBD1 (6 bases). The CDR3 is 15 residues long. V was cut by 1 base and J by 4 bases, with 10 bases left in between. From germline, CDR1 is LNHNV and CDR2 YYDKDF (reference sequence). CDR3 sequence (DNA): TGTGCCACCAGCAGAGGGGACAAGCCCACCGGGGAGCTGTTTTTT. Amino acid sequence: CATSRGDKPTGELFF.

The CDR3 spells CASGLGQGAVGYTF. The CDR3 DNA is TGTGCTAGTGGTTTGGGCCAGGGCGCTGTCGGCTACACCTTC. V and J are TRBV12-5 and TRBJ1-2; TRBD1 might be the D (5 bases). The CDR3 is made up of 14 amino acids. V was shortened by 1 base and J by 8 bases, with 14 bases between the two germline ends. The germline V gene has CDR1 LGHNT and CDR2 FRNRAP.

The V gene is TRBV5-1, the J gene TRBJ1-1; D gene ambiguous. The CDR3 has 13 amino acids. The V end lost 3 bases, the J end lost 2 bases, and 8 bases lay between the germline ends. Germline V CDR1 and CDR2: SGHRS, YFSETQ. Here the CDR3 DNA reads TGCGCCAGCAGCTCTCAGAGAAACACTGAAGCTTTCTTT. It encodes CASSSQRNTEAFF.

The chain combines TRBV9 with TRBJ2-7; 11 nucleotides match TRBD1. V shed 2 bases, J shed 5 bases, and the junction held 15 bases outside the gene matches. The CDR3 contains 18 residues. The germline V gene has CDR1 SGDLS and CDR2 YYNGEE. The CDR3 loop reads CASSVESGQDRGLDEQYV. CDR3 coding DNA: TGTGCCAGCAGCGTCGAGAGCGGACAGGACAGGGGGCTGGACGAGCAGTACGTC.

The chain employs TRBV30 and TRBJ1-1; no definite D call. Germline V gives CDR1 GTSNPN, CDR2 SVGIG (reference sequence). This CDR3 has 10 residues. Trimming cost V 3 bases and J 12 bases, with 11 bases left between them. CDR3 protein: CAWREGGTFF. CDR3 DNA: TGTGCCTGGAGGGAGGGCGGAACTTTCTTT.

CDR3 protein: CACGTSVSSYNEQFF. Here the CDR3 DNA reads TGTGCCTGCGGGACTAGCGTTAGCTCCTACAATGAGCAGTTCTTC. J is TRBJ2-1 and V is TRBV30, with 10 nucleotides matching TRBD2. The V segment lost 6 bases and the J segment 0 bases; nucleotides outside the gene matches: 5. The CDR3 has 15 amino acids. Germline V gives CDR1 GTSNPN, CDR2 SVGIG (reference sequence).

This chain's CDR3 is CSVRTESSYNSPLHF. CDR3 in DNA: TGCAGCGTCCGGACGGAGAGCTCCTATAATTCACCCCTCCACTTT. This rearrangement joins TRBV29-1 to TRBJ1-6; D call uncertain. This CDR3 is 15 amino acids long. Trimming stripped 6 bases from V and 0 bases from J, with 12 bases between. In germline, CDR1 is SQVTM, CDR2 ANQGSEA.

V usage is TRBV6-2 or TRBV6-3 and J usage is TRBJ1-5; 7 bases are a match to TRBD1. V lost 4 bases, J lost 7 bases, and 13 bases stayed unmatched. The CDR3 spans 16 residues. Germline CDR1 is MNHEY and CDR2 is SVGEGT. The CDR3 reads CASSSADRETNQPQHF. Here the CDR3 DNA reads TGTGCCAGCAGTTCCGCCGACAGGGAAACGAACCAGCCCCAGCATTTT.

This sequence joins TRBV30 and TRBJ1-6, with D unclear. Germline CDR1 reads GTSNPN; CDR2 reads SVGIG (reference sequence). The CDR3 runs to 13 residues. V gave up 8 bases and J gave up 5 bases, with 13 bases separating them. CDR3 sequence: CAGRVPNNSPLHF. CDR3 nucleotide sequence: TGTGCCGGGCGGGTTCCCAATAATTCACCCCTCCACTTT.

CDR3 sequence (DNA): TGTGCCAGTAGTATCCCGACAGGAGCCCGGTATGAACTGTTTTTT. Protein sequence: CASSIPTGARYELFF. The V gene is TRBV19, the J gene TRBJ1-4, with D possibly TRBD1 on 6 matching bases. Germline V gene lookup returns CDR1 LNHDA and CDR2 SQIVND (reference sequence). This CDR3 comprises 15 residues. Trimming shortened V by 3 bases and J by 12 bases, and 20 bases separated the two germline ends.

This CDR3 is CASSKTGGTTNEKLFF. CDR3 DNA sequence: TGTGCCAGCAGCAAAACAGGGGGAACAACTAATGAAAAACTGTTTTTT. This chain uses TRBV9 with TRBJ1-4; 8 positions agree with TRBD1. The germline V gene encodes CDR1 SGDLS and CDR2 YYNGEE. With V trimmed by 4 bases and J by 0 bases, 5 bases remained unmatched. CDR3 length equals 16 residues.

This sequence joins TRBV21-1 and TRBJ2-1; no check of the table's D call, TRBD1, against the DNA was made. TRBV21-1 is a recognized pseudogene. CDR3 length equals 12 residues. CDR3 DNA sequence: TGTGCCAGCAGCTACAGGGGCAATGAGCAGTTCTTC. Protein sequence: CASSYRGNEQFF.

This chain links TRBV5-1 with TRBJ2-1; 11 bases are a match to TRBD1. This CDR3 is built from 18 residues. Unmatched junction bases numbered 7, after V lost 0 bases and J lost 2 bases. Germline V gene lookup returns CDR1 SGHRS and CDR2 YFSETQ. CDR3 region: CASSLASPGQGAYNEQFF. In DNA form, the CDR3 reads TGCGCCAGCAGCTTGGCCAGCCCGGGACAGGGGGCCTACAATGAGCAGTTCTTC.

The chain is built from TRBV19 and TRBJ1-5; perhaps TRBD1 as D (5 bases). Germline assignment: CDR1 LNHDA and CDR2 SQIVND (reference sequence). This CDR3 is built from 17 residues. V was pared by 8 bases and J by 0 bases, with 20 bases between. This CDR3 is CASQLGGGSLSNQPQHF. The CDR3 DNA reads as TGTGCCAGTCAGCTGGGGGGGGGTTCACTTAGCAATCAGCCCCAGCATTTT. Full variable domain (outside the CDR3, taken from reference TRBV19 and TRBJ1-5): DGGITQSPKYLFRKEGQNVTLSCEQNLNHDAMYWYRQDPGQGLRLIYYSQIVNDFQKGDIAEGYSVSREKKESFPLTVTSAQKNPTAFYLCASQLGGGSLSNQPQHFGDGTRLSIL.

The chain carries TRBV11-3 and TRBJ2-6; 11 bases fit TRBD1. Trimming removed 5 bases from V and 1 base from J; junction bases left unmatched: 7. The CDR3 sequence is 18 residues long. Germline V gene lookup returns CDR1 SGHNT and CDR2 YENEEA. The CDR3 DNA is TGTGCCAGCAGCCTGGAGGGGACAGGGGGGTCTGGGGCCAACGTCCTGACTTTC. It encodes CASSLEGTGGSGANVLTF.

This clone was seen just once. This chain joins TRBV28 and TRBJ2-3; D is possibly TRBD1 (6 bases). This CDR3 is 14 amino acids long. Deletions cut 5 bases from V and 4 bases from J, with 13 bases between. Germline CDR1 MDHEN, CDR2 SYDVKM. The CDR3 here is CASSTPQGSDTQYF. Here the CDR3 DNA reads TGTGCCAGCAGTACACCACAGGGTTCAGATACGCAGTATTTT.

V and J are TRBV19 and TRBJ1-5; D unresolved. Germline CDR1 is LNHDA and CDR2 is SQIVND (reference sequence). CDR3 length: 15 residues. With 3 bases removed from V and 2 bases from J, the gap between germline ends came to 11 bases. CDR3 nucleotide sequence: TGTGCCAGTAGTATGGGAGGGAATCGCAATCAGCCCCAGCATTTT. Its protein is CASSMGGNRNQPQHF.

The chain links TRBV5-1 to TRBJ1-3; possibly TRBD1 for D (5 bases). This CDR3 is built from 14 residues. Trimming stripped 5 bases from V and 4 bases from J, with 13 bases between. From germline, CDR1 is SGHRS and CDR2 YFSETQ. CDR3 sequence: CASSEGTRGNTIYF. CDR3 sequence (DNA): TGCGCCAGCAGTGAGGGGACGCGCGGAAACACCATATATTTT.

The V gene is TRBV11-3, the J gene TRBJ1-6, with a tentative D call TRBD1 (6 bases). Per germline, CDR1 SGHNT and CDR2 YENEEA. Trimming stripped 2 bases from V and 8 bases from J, with 10 bases between. The CDR3 consists of 14 residues. Written as DNA, the CDR3 is TGTGCCAGCAGCTTAAGGGCAGGGGATTCACCCCTCCACTTT. Protein sequence: CASSLRAGDSPLHF.

This chain uses TRBV5-1 with TRBJ2-4, with 7 positions matching TRBD2. This CDR3 is built from 15 residues. Germline loops: CDR1 SGHRS, CDR2 YFSETQ. Trimming took 0 bases from V and 7 from J; bases not matched to a gene: 7. This CDR3 is CASSLVPGGLNIQYF. The CDR3, as DNA: TGCGCCAGCAGCTTGGTCCCCGGGGGGTTGAACATTCAGTACTTC.

The CDR3 region is CASKGSAYNSPLHF. CDR3 bases: TGTGCCAGCAAGGGCTCGGCTTATAATTCACCCCTCCACTTT. The chain carries TRBV6-5 and TRBJ1-6; D not certain. V was cut by 7 bases and J by 4 bases, with 11 bases left in between. Per germline, CDR1 MNHEY and CDR2 SVGAGI. The CDR3 spans 14 residues.

V and J are TRBV6-5 and TRBJ1-2, with D possibly matching TRBD1 (6 bases). There are 13 residues in the CDR3. The V and J ends lost 7 bases and 8 bases respectively, with 17 bases between them. Germline CDR1 MNHEY, CDR2 SVGAGI. The CDR3 DNA follows: TGTGCCAGCACCCCCGGGACATCGGACGGCTACACCTTC. Its protein product is CASTPGTSDGYTF.

V and J are TRBV5-1 and TRBJ1-5; 10 bases are shared with TRBD1. V lost 4 bases to trimming and J lost 4 bases; unmatched junction nucleotides: 5. Germline CDR1 and CDR2: SGHRS and YFSETQ. CDR3 length: 15 amino acids. The CDR3 DNA sequence: TGCGCCAGCAGCCCCGGGACAGGGGTTAATCAGCCCCAGCATTTT. Amino acids: CASSPGTGVNQPQHF.

Here the CDR3 DNA reads TGTGCCAGCAGCTTAGCGATGAGACAGGGGTTCAATCAGCCCCAGCATTTT. Amino acid sequence: CASSLAMRQGFNQPQHF. This chain connects TRBV7-8 to TRBJ1-5; 8 nucleotides line up with TRBD1. The CDR3 consists of 17 residues. V gave up 0 bases and J gave up 3 bases; unmatched junction bases: 7. Germline V CDR1 and CDR2: SGHVS, FQNEAQ.

The chain has TRBV3-1 (or the pseudogene TRBV3-2) and TRBJ1-2; TRBD1 might be the D (5 bases). The V end lost 5 bases, the J end lost 5 bases, and 15 bases lay between the germline ends. Germline-derived CDR1 and CDR2 are LGHDT and YNNKEL (reference sequence). The CDR3 length is 14 residues. Written as DNA, the CDR3 is TGTGCCAGCAGCGGTGGGGACGGATATTATGGCTACACCTTC. Encoded protein: CASSGGDGYYGYTF.